This TCR beta chain was identified in a study of cytomegalovirus exposure and HLA in healthy donors. Among the donors, all were healthy bone marrow donors. In the case of this clone: Its antigen is as yet unknown.

Study-level findings and limits: As confirmed in vitro, a few CMV-associated chains were specific for CMV antigens. TCR beta chains associated with HLA were, in a later analysis, more clonally expanded than equally common others.

V gave up 7 bases and J gave up 6 bases, with 16 bases separating them. CDR1 is MDHEN, CDR2 SYDVKM, per germline. The CDR3 spans 14 residues. Vbeta (60) and Jbeta (13) primers were used in the PCR. The table came from immunoSEQ multiplex PCR; TCRdb's copy has only in-frame clones and leaves some out. The sample yields around 150,000 clones, 84% seen once. The J gene is TRBJ1-5, the V gene TRBV28; D is unresolved. The source of this sequence is a young man in good health and CMV-seronegative. What was sequenced was PBMCs. The CDR3 nucleotides are TGTGCCAGCATTCTAGTCGGGGAGGGTCAGCCCCAGCATTTT. Its protein product is CASILVGEGQPQHF.